This entry lists 10 T cell receptor beta chains sequenced from one sample in a study of identical twins. Each CDR3 protein gets one entry after TCRdb re-called the 5' RACE reads with MiXCR. This sample has hundreds of thousands of distinct CDR3 sequences, with roughly 6% found just once. Sample: naive T cells sorted from blood. These receptor sequences come from a man aged 18 to 29 in good health.

This clonotype was picked up many times. The J gene is TRBJ2-3, the V gene TRBV7-6; D unresolved. This CDR3 contains 13 residues. V was cut by 8 bases and J by 3 bases, with 12 bases left in between. Germline V lookup: CDR1 SGHVS, CDR2 FNYEAQ. In DNA form, the CDR3 reads TGTGCCAGCGCCAAAACCGAGACAGATACGCAGTATTTT. Translating gives CASAKTETDTQYF.

The V gene is TRBV7-7, the J gene TRBJ2-1; perhaps TRBD2 as D (6 bases). The CDR3 runs to 15 residues. V was trimmed by 4 bases and J by 5 bases, leaving 15 bases between them. CDR1 is SSHAT, CDR2 FNYEAQ, per germline (reference sequence). The CDR3 sequence is CASSSMGGIDNEQFF. The CDR3 DNA sequence: TGTGCCAGCAGCTCGATGGGGGGTATCGACAATGAGCAGTTCTTC.

This clonotype turned up a few times. The rearrangement joins TRBV5-1 to TRBJ2-5; 15 bases are shared with TRBD2. Germline V lookup: CDR1 SGHRS, CDR2 YFSETQ. The V gene end was trimmed by 3 bases and the J gene end by 4 bases; junction bases not matched to a gene: 4. The CDR3 contains 16 residues. The CDR3 loop is CASSYSGLAGGETQYF. DNA of the CDR3: TGCGCCAGCAGCTACTCGGGACTAGCGGGAGGAGAGACCCAGTACTTC.

This clonotype was seen more than once but under ten times. V is TRBV3-1 and J is TRBJ2-2; TRBD2 agrees at 14 bases. The junction had 4 bases not matched to a gene; V was cut back by 3 bases and J by 7 bases. From germline, CDR1 is LGHDT and CDR2 YNNKEL (reference sequence). The length of the CDR3 is 16 residues. The CDR3 nucleotides read TGTGCCAGCAGCCAGGCGGGACTAGCGGGAGTCGGGGAGCTGTTTTTT. Its protein product is CASSQAGLAGVGELFF.

The chain carries TRBV5-1 and TRBJ1-1, with 7 bases lining up with TRBD1. V lost 0 bases and J lost 0; bases outside the gene matches: 2. Germline lookup yields CDR1 SGHRS and CDR2 YFSETQ. The CDR3 length is 15 residues. The chain's CDR3 is CASSLEGTVNTEAFF. CDR3 bases: TGCGCCAGCAGCTTGGAAGGGACAGTGAACACTGAAGCTTTCTTT.

This clonotype has more than one count but fewer than ten. V usage is TRBV10-3 and J usage is TRBJ2-5; unclear D gene. The CDR3 runs 14 residues. The germline V gene encodes CDR1 ENHRY and CDR2 SYGVKD. Deletions cut 0 bases from V and 0 bases from J, with 5 bases between. CDR3 sequence (DNA): TGTGCCATCAGTGAGTCCGGCAACCAAGAGACCCAGTACTTC. It is translated as CAISESGNQETQYF.

In this sample, this clonotype turned up many times. Here the CDR3 DNA reads TGTGCCAGCACCCCCCGCGGGACAGAATACAATGAGCAGTTCTTC. It codes for CASTPRGTEYNEQFF. The J gene is TRBJ2-1, the V gene TRBV6-1; possible D gene TRBD1, 7 bases. Germline CDR1 is MNHNS and CDR2 is SASEGT. CDR3 length: 15 amino acids. V shed 7 bases and J shed 4 bases, with 17 bases lying between them.

The chain is built from TRBV12-3 or TRBV12-4 and TRBJ1-1; 8 positions agree with TRBD1. After removal of 6 bases from V and 5 bases from J, the junction contained 8 bases not matched to a gene. This CDR3 region has 14 residues. CDR3 DNA: TGTGCCAGCAGCCAAGCCAACAGGGGGACTGAAGCTTTCTTT. Its protein product is CASSQANRGTEAFF.

The gene calls are TRBV4-1 and TRBJ2-7; 10 bases are a match to TRBD2. Germline CDR1 and CDR2: MGHRA and YSYEKL. CDR3 length: 16 residues. V gave up 0 bases and J gave up 3 bases; unmatched junction bases: 5. The CDR3 region has the DNA TGCGCCAGCAGCCAAGAACCGGGACTAGCGCTCTACGAGCAGTACGTC. It codes for CASSQEPGLALYEQYV.

This chain uses TRBV5-1 with TRBJ1-2; TRBD1 agrees at 10 bases. Germline values: CDR1 SGHRS, CDR2 YFSETQ. V trimming: 4 bases; J trimming: 8 bases; junction bases outside the gene matches: 8. The CDR3 contains 14 residues. CDR3 sequence (DNA): TGCGCCAGCAGCCCGGGACAGGGGAGTTTCGGCTACACCTTC. Its translation: CASSPGQGSFGYTF.